This paragraph covers one T cell receptor (beta chain) sequence. Antigen unknown. This sample is drawn from a study of cytomegalovirus exposure and HLA in healthy donors. Per the germline V gene, CDR1 is MNHEY and CDR2 is SMNVEV (reference sequence). The trim removed 5 bases at V and 2 bases at J, leaving 8 bases unmatched. This CDR3 is built from 16 residues. Regarding the study as a whole: Rare TCR sequences predominated, though certain public TCRs were found in many donors. Some TCR beta chains (more than 150 of them) were listed as cytomegalovirus-associated. Per published reports, the classifier diagnosed cytomegalovirus status with high specificity and sensitivity. Among the CMV-associated chains, a few were confirmed in vitro as specific for CMV antigens.

Profiled with immunoSEQ multiplex PCR; TCRdb holds only in-frame clones, not every one. The sample yields about 260,000 clones, 90% seen once. The chain recombines TRBV27 with TRBJ2-1, with 8 bases lining up with TRBD1. Sequenced input: PBMCs. The receptor was derived from a woman aged 30 to 39 in good health and CMV-seronegative. For the CDR3, the DNA is TGTGCCAGCAGTCCAATCGGACAGGGAACCTACAATGAGCAGTTCTTC. Protein product: CASSPIGQGTYNEQFF.